These 32 T cell receptor beta chains share one sample of origin, sequenced in a study of cytomegalovirus exposure and HLA in healthy donors. PCR involved 60 Vbeta and 13 Jbeta primers. Libraries were prepared by immunoSEQ multiplex PCR; TCRdb keeps only in-frame clonotypes and omits some of them. This sample has about 190,000 clones, with approximately 78% found just once. Sequenced input: PBMCs. Receptors were obtained from a woman aged 18-30 years in good health and CMV-seronegative.

This rearrangement joins TRBV14 to TRBJ2-1, with 13 bases identical to TRBD2. The V gene's germline CDR1 is SGHDN and CDR2 FVKESK. Unmatched junction bases numbered 7, after V lost 5 bases and J lost 6 bases. The CDR3 sequence is 16 residues long. The CDR3 region has the DNA TGTGCCAGCAGCAAGACTAGCGGGGGGCAAGGCAATGAGCAGTTCTTC. This codes for CASSKTSGGQGNEQFF.

This clone was recorded a few times. J is TRBJ1-1 and V is TRBV6-5; D is ambiguous. Deletions cut 0 bases from V and 1 base from J, with 9 bases between. Germline CDR1 MNHEY, CDR2 SVGAGI. The CDR3 loop spans 15 amino acids. The CDR3 loop reads CASSYSKGANTEAFF. CDR3 in DNA: TGTGCCAGCAGTTACTCGAAGGGAGCGAACACTGAAGCTTTCTTT.

The gene calls are TRBV6-5 and TRBJ2-7; D remains unclear. V lost 5 bases and J 5 bases, leaving 10 bases between the germline ends. Germline V gives CDR1 MNHEY, CDR2 SVGAGI. The CDR3 is 12 residues long. CDR3: CASSRRRNEQYF. The CDR3 nucleotides read TGTGCCAGCAGTCGACGGCGGAACGAGCAGTACTTC.

Note on this clone: Other DNA sequences in the sample encode the same CDR3. The chain recombines TRBV5-1 with TRBJ2-7; 14 bases match TRBD2. V shed 4 bases, J shed 4 bases, and the junction held 4 bases outside the gene matches. In germline, CDR1 is SGHRS, CDR2 YFSETQ. The CDR3 runs 15 residues. The CDR3 DNA reads as TGCGCCAGCAGCGGCGGGACTAGCGGGGGTTACGAGCAGTACTTC. This codes for CASSGGTSGGYEQYF.

This chain uses TRBV28 with TRBJ1-2, with D perhaps TRBD1 (6 bases). V was cut by 6 bases and J by 6 bases, with 17 bases left in between. In germline, CDR1 is MDHEN, CDR2 SYDVKM. This CDR3 is 14 amino acids long. CDR3 region: CASRRRGGLDGYTF. The CDR3 DNA reads as TGTGCCAGCAGGCGTCGGGGGGGGCTCGATGGCTACACCTTC.

The rearrangement joins TRBV27 to TRBJ2-1; TRBD2 aligns across 9 bases. The CDR3 is 15 residues long. Germline V gene lookup returns CDR1 MNHEY and CDR2 SMNVEV (reference sequence). Germline trimming cut 5 bases from V and 4 bases from J; bases unmatched to any gene: 6. CDR3 loop: CASSPAGGSYNEQFF. CDR3 sequence (DNA): TGTGCCAGCAGTCCAGCGGGAGGTAGTTACAATGAGCAGTTCTTC.

The chain combines TRBV19 with TRBJ2-1; tentatively, D is TRBD1 (6 bases). V gave up 3 bases and J gave up 8 bases, with 17 bases separating them. The germline gives CDR1 LNHDA, CDR2 SQIVND (reference sequence). The CDR3 loop spans 15 amino acids. As DNA, the CDR3 is TGTGCCAGTAGTATGAACAGGGTAACGATGGATGAGCAGTTCTTC. Its translation is CASSMNRVTMDEQFF.

This clone was detected once. J is TRBJ2-1 and V is TRBV4-1, with a tentative D call TRBD1 (6 bases). The CDR3 is 15 amino acids. CDR1 MGHRA and CDR2 YSYEKL come from the germline V gene. V was trimmed by 4 bases and J by 9 bases, leaving 19 bases between them. As DNA, the CDR3 is TGCGCCAGCAGCCTGGGGGCATCGGAACTAGGTGAGCAGTTCTTC. As protein: CASSLGASELGEQFF.

As for this clone: A read error may account for a junction end that differs from germline. The V call is TRBV5-1, the J call TRBJ2-1, with 11 bases matching TRBD2. Germline lookup yields CDR1 SGHRS and CDR2 YFSETQ. The CDR3 spans 15 residues. This CDR3 is CASSSTSGSSYEPFF. For the CDR3, the DNA is TGCGCCAGCAGCAGTACTAGCGGGAGCAGCTATGAGCCGTTCTTC.

The V call is TRBV28, the J call TRBJ1-5, with a weak D call TRBD1 (5 bases). The CDR3 length is 20 residues. In germline, CDR1 is MDHEN, CDR2 SYDVKM. Between the trimmed V and J ends, which lost 5 bases and 2 bases, there was a span of 28 bases. The chain's CDR3 is CASSPHPGQIELEGNQPQHF. CDR3 DNA: TGTGCCAGCAGTCCACACCCCGGACAAATCGAGCTTGAGGGCAATCAGCCCCAGCATTTT.

The chain joins TRBV18 to TRBJ1-4; D not certain. The V end lost 4 bases, the J end lost 8 bases, and 17 bases lay between the germline ends. Germline V gene sequence: CDR1 KGHSH, CDR2 LQKENI. The CDR3 is 15 amino acids. The CDR3 reads CASSLTGTSREKLFF. The CDR3 DNA reads as TGTGCCAGCTCACTAACGGGAACTTCGCGGGAAAAACTGTTTTTT.

This sequence joins TRBV5-8 and TRBJ2-7, with TRBD2 matching 8 bases. In germline, CDR1 is SGHTS, CDR2 YDEGEE. CDR3 length equals 15 residues. With 3 bases clipped from V and 0 bases from J, the junction kept 5 bases outside the gene matches. CDR3 in DNA: TGTGCCAGCAGCTCGGGGGGGCAGGTCTCCTACGAGCAGTACTTC. This codes for CASSSGGQVSYEQYF.

The sample holds one count of this clone. The V call is TRBV4-1, the J call TRBJ1-2; perhaps TRBD1 as D (6 bases). Trimming took off 4 bases at V and 0 bases at J, with 9 bases between the two ends. Germline loops: CDR1 MGHRA, CDR2 YSYEKL. This CDR3 comprises 14 residues. The CDR3 loop reads CASSPDRANYGYTF. In DNA, the CDR3 is TGCGCCAGCAGCCCGGACAGAGCTAACTATGGCTACACCTTC.

The rearrangement joins TRBV2 to TRBJ1-2, with 9 bases aligning to TRBD1. V dropped 4 bases and J dropped 4; count of bases not matched to a gene: 7. Germline lookup yields CDR1 SNHLY and CDR2 FYNNEI. The CDR3 covers 15 residues. This CDR3 reads CASSVRGQGFYGYTF. The CDR3 DNA is TGTGCCAGCAGTGTAAGGGGACAGGGATTCTATGGCTACACCTTC.

This chain uses TRBV25-1 with TRBJ2-5; 9 positions match TRBD1. Germline V gene sequence: CDR1 MGHDK, CDR2 SYGVNS. The CDR3 runs 14 residues. V lost 7 bases to trimming and J lost 2 bases; unmatched junction nucleotides: 5. DNA for the CDR3: TGTGCCAGCAAGGGACAGGGCTTTCAAGAGACCCAGTACTTC. Protein: CASKGQGFQETQYF.

V usage is TRBV10-3 and J usage is TRBJ2-1; 9 positions match TRBD2. After removal of 0 bases from V and 7 bases from J, the junction contained 4 bases not matched to a gene. From germline, CDR1 is ENHRY and CDR2 SYGVKD. This CDR3 spans 15 amino acids. The CDR3 here is CAISESAGGRNEQFF. DNA of the CDR3: TGTGCCATCAGTGAGTCAGCGGGAGGTAGAAATGAGCAGTTCTTC.

The gene calls are TRBV10-3 and TRBJ1-1; the match to TRBD1 covers 8 bases. This CDR3 contains 15 residues. CDR1 and CDR2 from the germline V gene are ENHRY and SYGVKD. V shed 5 bases, J shed 8 bases, and the junction held 13 bases outside the gene matches. As DNA, the CDR3 is TGTGCCATCAGTTCGGGACAGGACCAAGGCCGAGAAGCTTTCTTT. This sequence encodes CAISSGQDQGREAFF.

CDR3 bases: TGCGCCAGCAGCTCCGGACAGACAAGCCTTAACTATGGCTACACCTTC. Its translation: CASSSGQTSLNYGYTF. The chain recombines TRBV5-1 with TRBJ1-2, with D perhaps matching TRBD1 (6 bases). CDR1 SGHRS and CDR2 YFSETQ come from the germline V gene. Trimming took off 3 bases at V and 1 base at J, with 16 bases between the two ends. This CDR3 spans 16 amino acids.

V and J are TRBV19 and TRBJ1-1; TRBD1 agrees at 7 bases. With V trimmed by 3 bases and J by 2 bases, 12 bases remained unmatched. CDR3 length: 17 amino acids. The germline CDR1 and CDR2 sequences are LNHDA and SQIVND (reference sequence). In DNA form, the CDR3 reads TGTGCCAGTAGTATCCCCGACCCCGGGACAGCAAACACTGAAGCTTTCTTT. Translation: CASSIPDPGTANTEAFF.

The chain uses TRBV5-1 and TRBJ1-2; possible D gene TRBD1, 6 bases. This CDR3 is 13 amino acids long. The germline V gene encodes CDR1 SGHRS and CDR2 YFSETQ. V shed 2 bases and J shed 8 bases, with 13 bases lying between them. CDR3: CASSFQGTEGYTF. The CDR3 DNA is TGCGCCAGCAGCTTTCAGGGGACGGAAGGCTACACCTTC. Full variable domain (rest looked up from reference TRBV5-1 and TRBJ1-2): KAGVTQTPRYLIKTRGQQVTLSCSPISGHRSVSWYQQTPGQGLQFLFEYFSETQRNKGNFPGRFSGRQFSNSRSEMNVSTLELGDSALYLCASSFQGTEGYTFGSGTRLTVV.

The J gene is TRBJ1-5, the V gene TRBV6-6, with D possibly TRBD1 on 5 matching bases. Germline lookup yields CDR1 MNHNY and CDR2 SVGAGI (reference sequence). This CDR3 region has 15 residues. V lost 4 bases and J lost 2, with 12 bases in between. The chain's CDR3 is CASSSTGVGNQPQHF. In nucleotides, the CDR3 is TGTGCCAGCAGTTCGACGGGGGTAGGCAATCAGCCCCAGCATTTT.

V usage is TRBV28 and J usage is TRBJ2-3, with 9 positions matching TRBD2. Germline loops: CDR1 MDHEN, CDR2 SYDVKM. The V segment lost 5 bases and the J segment 1 base; nucleotides outside the gene matches: 10. CDR3 length: 17 residues. This CDR3 is CASSPQRLAGGTDTQYF. CDR3 nucleotide sequence: TGTGCCAGCAGTCCCCAGAGGTTAGCGGGAGGCACAGATACGCAGTATTTT.

The chain employs TRBV18 and TRBJ2-2, with a possible D match to TRBD2 (6 bases). Germline values: CDR1 KGHSH, CDR2 LQKENI. Trimming took off 3 bases at V and 4 bases at J, with 12 bases between the two ends. CDR3 length: 15 amino acids. CDR3 region: CASSPFRESTGELFF. CDR3 DNA: TGTGCCAGCTCACCGTTCCGGGAGTCCACCGGGGAGCTGTTTTTT. Full variable domain (remainder filled in from reference TRBV18 and TRBJ2-2): NAGVMQNPRHLVRRRGQEARLRCSPMKGHSHVYWYRQLPEEGLKFMVYLQKENIIDESGMPKERFSAEFPKEGPSILRIQQVVRGDSAAYFCASSPFRESTGELFFGEGSRLTVL.

The J gene is TRBJ1-4, the V gene TRBV5-4; D is perhaps TRBD1 (6 bases). The CDR3 covers 15 residues. The ends were cut back, 4 bases at V and 3 bases at J, with 13 bases in the middle. Per the germline V gene, CDR1 is SGHNT and CDR2 is YYREEE (reference sequence). The CDR3, as DNA: TGTGCCAGCAGCAGGGCGACAGGACCTAATGAAAAACTGTTTTTT. This gives the protein CASSRATGPNEKLFF.

In this sample, this clone turned up once. V usage is TRBV27 and J usage is TRBJ1-4, with 8 positions matching TRBD1. CDR1 and CDR2 from the germline V gene are MNHEY and SMNVEV (reference sequence). Germline trimming cut 5 bases from V and 7 bases from J; bases unmatched to any gene: 6. The CDR3 loop spans 14 amino acids. DNA for the CDR3: TGTGCCAGCAGTAGCCGACAGGGGTCTGAAAAACTGTTTTTT. Translated, it gives CASSSRQGSEKLFF.

The V gene is TRBV7-6, the J gene TRBJ1-4; 8 positions agree with TRBD1. V shed 10 bases and J 0 bases; nucleotides not matched to a gene: 13. Per germline, CDR1 SGHVS and CDR2 FNYEAQ. The CDR3 spans 17 residues. DNA of the CDR3: TGTGCCATAGGACAGGGCGGCTCCATGTCAACTAATGAAAAACTGTTTTTT. It encodes CAIGQGGSMSTNEKLFF.

This chain links TRBV15 with TRBJ1-2, with a weak D call TRBD1 (6 bases). V was pared by 0 bases and J by 7 bases, with 15 bases between. Germline V gene data show CDR1 as LNHNV and CDR2 as YYDKDF (reference sequence). CDR3 length equals 15 residues. The CDR3 spells CATSRDAGEISGYTF. The CDR3 nucleotides are TGTGCCACCAGCAGAGATGCAGGGGAAATATCTGGCTACACCTTC.

A single count supports this clone. The chain couples TRBV14 to TRBJ2-1; TRBD2 agrees at 14 bases. The germline CDR1 and CDR2 sequences are SGHDN and FVKESK. The CDR3 extends over 22 amino acids. V dropped 2 bases and J dropped 6; count of bases not matched to a gene: 21. Here the CDR3 reads CASSQLSEGLAGVFPWFNEQFF. The CDR3 DNA reads TGTGCCAGCAGCCAACTCTCGGAGGGACTAGCGGGAGTTTTTCCCTGGTTCAATGAGCAGTTCTTC.

The rearrangement joins TRBV19 to TRBJ1-1; maybe TRBD1 (6 bases). The CDR3 is 15 amino acids. The ends were cut back, 2 bases at V and 6 bases at J, with 16 bases in the middle. Germline CDR1 and CDR2: LNHDA and SQIVND (reference sequence). The CDR3 coding sequence is TGTGCCAGTAGTATACCCACCAGGGGTAGGCCTGAAGCTTTCTTT. It specifies CASSIPTRGRPEAFF.

The chain employs TRBV6-6 and TRBJ2-7, with D tentatively TRBD1 (5 bases). The ends were cut back, 0 bases at V and 3 bases at J, with 15 bases in the middle. Germline V gene lookup returns CDR1 MNHNY and CDR2 SVGAGI (reference sequence). CDR3 size: 16 residues. The CDR3 reads CASSYSRQQNIYEQYF. The CDR3 DNA reads TGTGCCAGCAGTTACTCGAGACAGCAAAACATCTACGAGCAGTACTTC.

CDR3 nucleotides: TGTGCCAGCAGTTACAGCCCGGGCAATGAGCAGTTCTTC. This sequence encodes CASSYSPGNEQFF. The rearrangement links TRBV6-5 to TRBJ2-1; D call uncertain. The CDR3 contains 13 residues. Germline loops: CDR1 MNHEY, CDR2 SVGAGI. V lost 2 bases, J lost 6 bases, and 8 bases lay in between.

The chain is built from TRBV27 and TRBJ2-2; D is possibly TRBD1 (5 bases). The CDR3 is 15 residues long. V lost 3 bases, J lost 1 base, and 9 bases lay in between. CDR1 and CDR2 (germline): MNHEY, SMNVEV (reference sequence). The CDR3 sequence: CASSFWQGNTGELFF. Here the CDR3 DNA reads TGTGCCAGCAGTTTTTGGCAGGGGAACACCGGGGAGCTGTTTTTT.